The source of this TCR beta chain is a study of shared clonotypes between healthy human individuals. The table came from immunoSEQ multiplex PCR; TCRdb's copy has only in-frame clones and leaves some out. The data show around 1,900,000 clones, 80% to 95% seen once. Naive CD8 cells were CD45RO-negative, positively selected for CCR7, excluding terminally differentiated effector memory CD45RA+ cells. This clone has just one count. CDR3 length equals 20 residues. Unmatched junction bases numbered 13, after V lost 4 bases and J lost 0 bases. The germline V gene has CDR1 MDHEN and CDR2 SYDVKM. Sequenced sample: naive CD8+ T cells from PBMCs. This TCR derives from a man aged 18 to 35 in good health. Some clones in this sample may be carry-over from other donors' samples. The rearrangement links TRBV28 to TRBJ2-2; 11 bases match TRBD2. The CDR3 region is CASSSVNLTSGRPNTGELFF. Written as DNA, the CDR3 is TGTGCCAGCAGTTCCGTAAATTTAACTAGCGGGAGACCGAACACCGGGGAGCTGTTTTTT. The full variable domain, rest sourced from reference TRBV28 and TRBJ2-2, is DVKVTQSSRYLVKRTGEKVFLECVQDMDHENMFWYRQDPGLGLRLIYFSYDVKMKEKGDIPEGYSVSREKKERFSLILESASTNQTSMYLCASSSVNLTSGRPNTGELFFGEGSRLTVL.